Below, one T cell receptor beta chain is given with its context. The germline V gene encodes CDR1 SGHRS and CDR2 YFSETQ. The CDR3 is 16 amino acids. Trimming at V came to 0 bases and at J to 4 bases, leaving 2 bases not matched to a gene. This sample was taken from a study of control samples from healthy donors and cancer patients. Measured with immunoSEQ multiplex PCR; TCRdb has only the in-frame clones, and not every one. This sample carries 100,000 to 150,000 clones, about 88% of them seen once, and the ten largest clones take roughly 3.2%. The V and J genes are TRBV5-1 and TRBJ2-1; 12 bases agree with TRBD2. The specimen was blood. The receptor was derived from a man aged 45-65 years in good health. Here the CDR3 reads CASSLVLAGGYNEQFF. The CDR3 DNA is TGCGCCAGCAGCTTGGTACTAGCGGGGGGATACAATGAGCAGTTCTTC.